These 4 T cell receptor beta chains originate from one sample sequenced in a study of blood T cell repertoires in COVID-19. TCRdb's copy holds only in-frame clones and misses some; the assay was immunoSEQ multiplex PCR. Of around 450,000 clones in the sample, about 85% are singletons; the top ten hold roughly 2%. Material: PBMCs or T cells enriched from blood (not recorded which). The receptors were gathered from a woman under 30 with acute COVID-19.

The chain joins TRBV19 to TRBJ2-7, with a possible D match to TRBD1 (5 bases). The V gene lost 3 bases and the J gene lost 2 bases, with 11 bases spanning the gap. Germline V lookup: CDR1 LNHDA, CDR2 SQIVND (reference sequence). The CDR3 has 14 residues. This CDR3 reads CASSIWGRAYEQYF. The CDR3, as DNA: TGTGCCAGTAGTATCTGGGGCAGGGCCTACGAGCAGTACTTC. Drawing the rest from reference TRBV19 and TRBJ2-7, the complete variable domain is DGGITQSPKYLFRKEGQNVTLSCEQNLNHDAMYWYRQDPGQGLRLIYYSQIVNDFQKGDIAEGYSVSREKKESFPLTVTSAQKNPTAFYLCASSIWGRAYEQYFGPGTRLTVT.

The V gene is TRBV28, the J gene TRBJ1-4; D possibly corresponds to TRBD1 (6 bases). In germline, CDR1 is MDHEN, CDR2 SYDVKM. V dropped 3 bases and J dropped 3 bases, with 11 bases sitting between them. This CDR3 is 15 amino acids long. CDR3 in DNA: TGTGCCAGCAGTTTGATCGACAGGTCTAATGAAAAACTGTTTTTT. Its translation: CASSLIDRSNEKLFF.

The rearrangement links TRBV13 to TRBJ1-2, with D maybe TRBD1 (5 bases). CDR1 and CDR2 (germline): PRHDT, FYEKMQ (reference sequence). CDR3 size: 13 residues. The ends were cut back, 3 bases at V and 4 bases at J, with 9 bases in the middle. CDR3 sequence (DNA): TGTGCCAGCAGCTTTTTGGGGCCCTATGGCTACACCTTC. Encoded protein: CASSFLGPYGYTF.

The chain combines TRBV29-1 with TRBJ2-7, with D possibly TRBD2 on 5 matching bases. Germline V lookup: CDR1 SQVTM, CDR2 ANQGSEA. CDR3 length: 12 amino acids. Trimming took 4 bases from V and 3 from J, leaving 10 bases between them. CDR3 coding DNA: TGCAGCGTTGTCGGGATCCTCTACGAGCAGTACTTC. It codes for CSVVGILYEQYF.